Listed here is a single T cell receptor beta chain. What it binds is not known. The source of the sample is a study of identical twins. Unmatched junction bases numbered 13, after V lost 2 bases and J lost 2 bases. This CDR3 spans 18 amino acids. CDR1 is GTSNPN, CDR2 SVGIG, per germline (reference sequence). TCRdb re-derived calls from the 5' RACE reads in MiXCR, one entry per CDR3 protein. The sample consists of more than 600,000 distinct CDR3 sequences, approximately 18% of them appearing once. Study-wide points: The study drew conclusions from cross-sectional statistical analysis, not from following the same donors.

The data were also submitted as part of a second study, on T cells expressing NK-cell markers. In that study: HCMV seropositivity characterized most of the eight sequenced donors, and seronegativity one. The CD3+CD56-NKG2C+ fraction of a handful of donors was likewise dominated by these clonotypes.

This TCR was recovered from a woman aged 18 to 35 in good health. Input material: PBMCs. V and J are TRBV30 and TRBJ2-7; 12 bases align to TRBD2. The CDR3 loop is CAWSSFASGRDGTYEQYF. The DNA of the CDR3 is TGTGCCTGGAGTTCTTTCGCTAGCGGGAGGGACGGAACCTACGAGCAGTACTTC.